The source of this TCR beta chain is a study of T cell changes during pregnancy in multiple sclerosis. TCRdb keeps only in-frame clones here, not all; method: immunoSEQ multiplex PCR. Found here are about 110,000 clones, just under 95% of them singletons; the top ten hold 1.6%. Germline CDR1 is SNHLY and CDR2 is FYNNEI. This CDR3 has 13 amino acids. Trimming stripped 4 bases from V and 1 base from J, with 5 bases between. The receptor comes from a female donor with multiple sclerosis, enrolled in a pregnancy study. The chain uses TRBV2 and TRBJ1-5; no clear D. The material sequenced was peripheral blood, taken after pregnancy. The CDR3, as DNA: TGTGCCAGCAGTGCCAGGAGCAATCAGCCCCAGCATTTT. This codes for CASSARSNQPQHF.